This T cell receptor (beta chain) was sequenced for a study of OX40 agonist ivuxolimab in advanced cancers. At the level of the study: Ivuxolimab, which is an agonistic anti-OX40 (CD134) antibody, was administered to the patients.

Regarding this clone: Antigen: not known.

Repertoires were generated with immunoSEQ multiplex PCR, while TCRdb's copy carries only in-frame clones and drops some. This sample has 75,000 to 95,000 clones, with 85% to 95% found just once. General study points: Partial responders at 0.1-3.0 mg/kg had among the lowest clonal expansion.

The V gene lost 7 bases and the J gene lost 3 bases, with 15 bases spanning the gap. The CDR3 is 13 amino acids. Germline CDR1 is SQVTM and CDR2 is ANQGSEA. Blood sampling took place at baseline, cycle 4 day 1, and cycle 7 day 1. The clonotype comes from an adult with an advanced solid tumor such as melanoma, head and neck, liver or kidney cancer. The input for sequencing was CD4+ or CD8+ T cells sorted from blood, taken in a trial of the OX40 agonist ivuxolimab. This chain uses TRBV29-1 with TRBJ1-2, with unresolved D. CDR3 nucleotides: TGCAGCGGAGCTGAGGGTGGTGACTATGGCTACACCTTC. Its translation: CSGAEGGDYGYTF.